This T cell receptor (beta chain) was sequenced for a study of blood T cell repertoires in COVID-19. As for the study in general: There were acute and convalescent COVID-19 samples, and they came from the United States, Italy and Spain. PBMCs, B-cell-depleted T cells, or T cells provided the cDNA or gDNA that made up the material.

This CDR3 comprises 12 residues. Trimming removed 5 bases from V and 12 bases from J, with 14 bases in between. In germline, CDR1 is MNHEY, CDR2 SVGEGT. As originally analysed: The authors estimated nucleated cell counts from reference gene primer amplification. TCRdb keeps only in-frame clones here, not all; method: immunoSEQ multiplex PCR. That table furnishes V, J and clone size, whereas the DNA furnished D and trimming. Of 250,000 or so clones in the sample, about nine tenths were seen once. The sequencing input was peripheral blood. V gene TRBV6-2 or TRBV6-3 combines with J gene TRBJ2-1; no clear D. The receptor was derived from a woman aged 35 to 49 who had recovered from COVID-19. The CDR3 DNA reads as TGTGCCAGCAGTGACCACCGTAGAGGGCAGTTCTTC. Encoded protein: CASSDHRRGQFF.